These 3 T cell receptor beta chains share one sample of origin, sequenced in a study of OX40 agonist ivuxolimab in advanced cancers. TCRdb keeps only in-frame clones here, not all; method: immunoSEQ multiplex PCR. The table lists tens of thousands of clones, 80% to 90% of them singletons. Material: CD4+ or CD8+ T cells sorted from blood, obtained in a trial of the OX40 agonist ivuxolimab. The receptors derive from an adult with an advanced solid tumor such as melanoma, head and neck, liver or kidney cancer.

This rearrangement joins TRBV7-2 to TRBJ1-2, with D unresolved. V gave up 2 bases and J gave up 4 bases, with 8 bases separating them. The CDR3 runs to 13 residues. CDR1 and CDR2 (germline): SGHTA, FQGNSA. The CDR3 coding sequence is TGTGCCAGCAGCTTAAAGGGAGGCTATGGCTACACCTTC. It codes for CASSLKGGYGYTF.

The chain recombines TRBV19 with TRBJ2-2, with 12 bases matching TRBD2. Per the germline V gene, CDR1 is LNHDA and CDR2 is SQIVND (reference sequence). CDR3 length: 18 residues. The ends lost 3 bases at V and 3 bases at J; junction bases unmatched: 8. For the CDR3, the DNA is TGTGCCAGTAGTATTGGGCTAGCGGGAGGGCGAGACACCGGGGAGCTGTTTTTT. It yields the protein CASSIGLAGGRDTGELFF.

Points on this clone: At one boundary the junction diverges from the germline segment, which might be a read error. The rearrangement joins TRBV7-3 to TRBJ1-1, with D uncertain. CDR1 and CDR2 (germline): SGHTA, FQGTGA. The CDR3 length is 13 residues. CDR3 nucleotide sequence: TGTGCCAGCAGCCTAACAGCGATCGCTGAAGCTTTCTTT. This gives the protein CASSLTAIAEAFF.